This TCR beta chain emerged from a study of metastatic and nonmetastatic thyroid tumors. Study at large: A comparison of repertoires was made across blood and tumor or nodule tissue from malignant and benign thyroid patients. Findings and caveats of the study: The study reportedly found significantly higher TCR beta diversity in malignant thyroid tumors than benign nodules, in blood and tumor.

As regards this clone: No antigen is known for it. Mismatch with germline at one junction end may stem from a read error.

Patients underwent thyroid surgery, and none had received any treatment before it. In germline, CDR1 is DFQATT, CDR2 SNEGSKA (reference sequence). The CDR3 runs to 13 residues. In the source study's methods: A classifier for distant metastasis in papillary thyroid cancer was constructed using CDR3 differences observed across clinicopathological groups. TCRdb re-called the PCR reads through MiXCR. These V and J calls rely on TCRdb rather than the paper's analysis. The table has more than 50,000 clones, 20% seen once; the top ten hold approximately 4%. The sequence came from a female donor with papillary thyroid cancer or a benign thyroid nodule (not recorded which). Some clones in this sample may be carry-over from other donors' samples. The sample consisted of blood. V is TRBV20-1 and J is TRBJ2-3; D is unclear. The CDR3, as DNA: TGCTGTGCCATAGCTTCAACCACAGATACGCAGTATTTT. It codes for CCAIASTTDTQYF.